A selection of T cell receptor beta chains follows, all from one sample in a study of cytomegalovirus exposure and HLA in healthy donors. Libraries were prepared by immunoSEQ multiplex PCR; TCRdb keeps only in-frame clonotypes and omits some of them. The sample shows 110,000 to 150,000 clones, roughly nine tenths of them seen only once. What was sequenced was PBMCs. Receptors were obtained from a man aged 18-30 years in good health and CMV-seronegative. CDR3s include the opening cysteine and the closing phenylalanine or tryptophan. D genes are given only for firm matches. Part of the rows lack a size; the others show once, few, many or a class for expanded clones.

J,V,D,size,CDR3,DNA
TRBJ1-2,TRBV6-6,-,-,CASSYKRSDGYTF,TGTGCCAGCAGTTACAAGCGATCCGATGGCTACACCTTC
TRBJ2-7,TRBV30,TRBD1,-,CAWSGDRDYEQYF,TGTGCCTGGAGTGGGGACAGGGACTACGAGCAGTACTTC
TRBJ2-6,TRBV6-1,-,-,CASTWPGSGANVLTF,TGTGCCAGCACTTGGCCGGGCTCTGGGGCCAACGTCCTGACTTTC
TRBJ2-3,TRBV5-4,-,-,CASSPGGGRADTQYF,TGTGCCAGCAGCCCCGGGGGCGGGAGAGCAGATACGCAGTATTTT
TRBJ2-1,TRBV27,-,-,CASSFGPTIGEQFF,TGTGCCAGCAGTTTCGGCCCAACTATTGGGGAGCAGTTCTTC
TRBJ1-4,TRBV2,-,-,CASSEARRNNEKLFF,TGTGCCAGCAGTGAAGCGCGTAGAAATAATGAAAAACTGTTTTTT
TRBJ2-5,TRBV10-3,-,-,CAISEVHQETQYF,TGTGCCATCAGTGAGGTACATCAAGAGACCCAGTACTTC
TRBJ2-3,TRBV18,-,-,CASSPRRGTDTQYF,TGTGCCAGCTCACCACGGAGGGGCACAGATACGCAGTATTTT
TRBJ1-4,TRBV5-4,TRBD1,-,CASSLGQGTNEKLFF,TGTGCCAGCAGCTTGGGACAGGGTACTAATGAAAAACTGTTTTTT
TRBJ1-2,TRBV19,-,-,CASSMGGALGYTF,TGTGCCAGTAGTATGGGGGGGGCGCTTGGCTACACCTTC
TRBJ2-3,TRBV9,-,once,CASSVERGFDTQYF,TGTGCCAGCAGCGTAGAACGGGGTTTTGATACGCAGTATTTT
TRBJ1-1,TRBV11-2,-,-,CASRLGRGGADTEAFF,TGTGCCAGCAGACTCGGGCGGGGGGGCGCTGACACTGAAGCTTTCTTT